These 20 T cell receptor beta chains were sequenced from one sample in a study of cytomegalovirus exposure and HLA in healthy donors. 60 Vbeta and 13 Jbeta primers were used in PCR. Sequencing used immunoSEQ multiplex PCR; TCRdb keeps in-frame clones, though not all of them. The sample contains some 140,000 clones, 70% to 85% of which appear only once. Sequencing used PBMCs. These receptor sequences come from a woman in her forties or fifties in good health and CMV-seropositive.

This sequence joins TRBV5-1 and TRBJ2-4; D gene unclear. The CDR3 runs to 12 residues. Germline V gene lookup returns CDR1 SGHRS and CDR2 YFSETQ. Trimming shortened V by 4 bases and J by 6 bases, and 8 bases separated the two germline ends. In nucleotides, the CDR3 is TGCGCCAGCAGCCTTCTATCAAACATTCAGTACTTC. Amino acid sequence: CASSLLSNIQYF.

The genes are TRBV9 and TRBJ1-2, with D possibly TRBD1 on 5 matching bases. Trimming took 4 bases from V and 6 from J, leaving 16 bases between them. The CDR3 is 14 amino acids. Germline assignment: CDR1 SGDLS and CDR2 YYNGEE. The CDR3 DNA sequence: TGTGCCAGCAGCCCCGCCAGCAGGGCGAATGGCTACACCTTC. This translates into CASSPASRANGYTF.

This clone occurred a few times. The rearrangement uses TRBV5-1 and TRBJ2-3; 12 bases line up with TRBD2. This CDR3 has 17 residues. J lost 2 bases, V lost 4 bases, and 8 bases had no gene match. The germline V gene has CDR1 SGHRS and CDR2 YFSETQ. In nucleotides, the CDR3 is TGCGCCAGCAGCGGACCTAGCGGGGGGGTATACACAGATACGCAGTATTTT. It translates to CASSGPSGGVYTDTQYF.

V gene TRBV28 combines with J gene TRBJ2-7, with 9 bases lining up with TRBD2. The CDR3 totals 17 residues. Germline-derived CDR1 and CDR2 are MDHEN and SYDVKM. V shed 3 bases, J shed 7 bases, and the junction held 16 bases outside the gene matches. The CDR3 protein is CASSLVLHLGSGGEQYF. DNA for the CDR3: TGTGCCAGCAGTTTGGTGTTGCACTTGGGGAGCGGGGGGGAGCAGTACTTC.

The CDR3 sequence is CASSQNRGGQPQHF. The CDR3 bases are TGTGCCAGCAGCCAAAACAGGGGCGGTCAGCCCCAGCATTTT. The V call is TRBV7-2, the J call TRBJ1-5; TRBD1 matches 7 bases. Germline lookup yields CDR1 SGHTA and CDR2 FQGNSA. With 5 bases clipped from V and 6 bases from J, the junction kept 7 bases outside the gene matches. The CDR3 has 14 amino acids.

This clone came up a few times. This chain uses TRBV5-1 with TRBJ2-5, with 8 bases fitting TRBD1. V trimming: 5 bases; J trimming: 1 base; junction bases outside the gene matches: 7. Germline CDR1 SGHRS, CDR2 YFSETQ. The CDR3 covers 15 residues. The CDR3 DNA is TGCGCCAGCAGTTCAGGACAGGGTCGCCAAGAGACCCAGTACTTC. Amino acids: CASSSGQGRQETQYF.

This clone was counted a single time. This chain connects TRBV29-1 to TRBJ1-2, with D possibly matching TRBD1 (5 bases). Germline V gene lookup returns CDR1 SQVTM and CDR2 ANQGSEA. The CDR3 loop spans 12 amino acids. Trimming stripped 4 bases from V and 4 bases from J, with 10 bases between. In nucleotides, the CDR3 is TGCAGCGTTGGGGAGGACACCTATGGCTACACCTTC. Protein sequence: CSVGEDTYGYTF.

V and J are TRBV7-2 and TRBJ1-4; D unresolved. The CDR3 contains 12 residues. Looked up from germline, CDR1 is SGHTA and CDR2 is FQGNSA. Deletions cut 8 bases from V and 3 bases from J, with 7 bases between. The CDR3 spells CASQRSNEKLFF. CDR3 coding DNA: TGTGCCAGCCAACGGTCTAATGAAAAACTGTTTTTT.

The chain employs TRBV27 and TRBJ1-5; TRBD1 matches at 7 bases. Germline loops: CDR1 MNHEY, CDR2 SMNVEV (reference sequence). V dropped 5 bases and J dropped 2; count of bases not matched to a gene: 6. The CDR3 covers 15 residues. CDR3 region: CASSPTGQRNQPQHF. CDR3 coding DNA: TGTGCCAGCAGTCCCACGGGACAGCGCAATCAGCCCCAGCATTTT.

V is TRBV2 and J is TRBJ1-5; perhaps TRBD1 as D (6 bases). V lost 5 bases and J 0 bases, leaving 17 bases between the germline ends. Germline V gene data show CDR1 as SNHLY and CDR2 as FYNNEI. The CDR3 is made up of 17 amino acids. In nucleotides, the CDR3 is TGTGCCAGCAGTTCCGGGACAATTATCGATAGCAATCAGCCCCAGCATTTT. Translated: CASSSGTIIDSNQPQHF.

This clone is a singleton in its sample. V is TRBV21-1 and J is TRBJ1-3; the listed D gene, TRBD1, was not tested against the DNA. TRBV21-1 is termed a pseudogene. This CDR3 region has 16 residues. CDR3 coding DNA: TGTGCCAGTTCGGAGTCGGACAGTAAAACTGGAAACACCATATATTTT. Its translation is CASSESDSKTGNTIYF.

The gene calls are TRBV28 and TRBJ2-4; perhaps TRBD1 as D (7 bases). CDR3 length: 14 amino acids. Germline V gene lookup returns CDR1 MDHEN and CDR2 SYDVKM. Trimming stripped 2 bases from V and 15 bases from J, with 20 bases between. This CDR3 reads CASSLTPDRDLGYF. The CDR3 DNA is TGTGCCAGCAGTTTAACTCCTGACAGGGACTTGGGGTACTTC. The entire variable domain, with the rest obtained from reference TRBV28 and TRBJ2-4, is as follows: DVKVTQSSRYLVKRTGEKVFLECVQDMDHENMFWYRQDPGLGLRLIYFSYDVKMKEKGDIPEGYSVSREKKERFSLILESASTNQTSMYLCASSLTPDRDLGYFGAGTRLSVL.

The V gene is TRBV6-8, the J gene TRBJ2-5; 13 bases are a match to TRBD2. The V segment lost 6 bases and the J segment 6 bases; nucleotides outside the gene matches: 7. The germline V gene has CDR1 MNHGY and CDR2 SAAAGT. This CDR3 is built from 15 residues. In DNA form, the CDR3 reads TGTGCCAGCAGCCGACTAGCGGGGGGCCGACAGACCCAGTACTTC. Protein: CASSRLAGGRQTQYF.

This chain joins TRBV4-3 and TRBJ1-6; possible D gene TRBD1, 6 bases. The CDR3 spans 17 residues. CDR1 and CDR2 from the germline V gene are LGHNA and YSLEER. V lost 2 bases and J lost 8, with 19 bases in between. CDR3 amino acids: CASSQSPGQSFDSPLHF. The CDR3 coding sequence is TGCGCCAGCAGCCAATCACCGGGACAATCGTTTGATTCACCCCTCCACTTT.

This clone came up a few times. The J gene is TRBJ1-5, the V gene TRBV13, with TRBD1 matching over 7 bases. Germline lookup yields CDR1 PRHDT and CDR2 FYEKMQ (reference sequence). After removal of 5 bases from V and 4 bases from J, the junction contained 5 bases not matched to a gene. The CDR3 runs to 14 residues. The chain's CDR3 is CASSMTGMNQPQHF. In nucleotides, the CDR3 is TGTGCCAGCAGCATGACAGGGATGAATCAGCCCCAGCATTTT. The full variable domain, rest sourced from reference TRBV13 and TRBJ1-5, is AAGVIQSPRHLIKEKRETATLKCYPIPRHDTVYWYQQGPGQDPQFLISFYEKMQSDKGSIPDRFSAQQFSDYHSELNMSSLELGDSALYFCASSMTGMNQPQHFGDGTRLSIL.

V gene TRBV5-1 combines with J gene TRBJ2-1, with 8 bases lining up with TRBD2. The V and J ends lost 4 bases and 4 bases, in that order; junction bases with no gene match: 10. The CDR3 consists of 16 residues. The germline V gene encodes CDR1 SGHRS and CDR2 YFSETQ. DNA for the CDR3: TGCGCCAGCAGCCCCCTCGGGGGGGATTCGTACAATGAGCAGTTCTTC. Translation gives CASSPLGGDSYNEQFF.

This chain links TRBV18 with TRBJ1-3; TRBD1 might be the D (5 bases). V was cut by 3 bases and J by 9 bases, with 9 bases left in between. Germline values: CDR1 KGHSH, CDR2 LQKENI. The CDR3 sequence is 12 residues long. This chain's CDR3 is CASSPGGTTIYF. The CDR3 nucleotides are TGTGCCAGCTCACCGGGGGGGACCACCATATATTTT.

The genes are TRBV6-5 and TRBJ1-6, with 9 nucleotides matching TRBD1. V dropped 8 bases and J dropped 8; count of bases not matched to a gene: 10. The CDR3 spans 15 residues. CDR1 and CDR2 (germline): MNHEY, SVGAGI. This CDR3 is CASGLPGQGYSPLHF. The CDR3 coding sequence is TGTGCCAGCGGATTACCGGGACAGGGATATTCACCCCTCCACTTT.

V and J are TRBV5-6 and TRBJ1-6; no reliable D call. This CDR3 has 16 residues. Germline V lookup: CDR1 SGHDT, CDR2 YYEEEE. V lost 4 bases to trimming and J lost 0 bases, with 11 bases between them. The CDR3 coding sequence is TGTGCCAGCAGCAGACACTTTAGCTCCTATAATTCACCCCTCCACTTT. As protein: CASSRHFSSYNSPLHF. The full variable domain, completed using reference TRBV5-6 and TRBJ1-6, is DAGVTQSPTHLIKTRGQQVTLRCSPKSGHDTVSWYQQALGQGPQFIFQYYEEEERQRGNFPDRFSGHQFPNYSSELNVNALLLGDSALYLCASSRHFSSYNSPLHFGNGTRLTVT.

The chain recombines TRBV18 with TRBJ1-3; D is unclear. The V gene lost 1 base and the J gene lost 7 bases, with 23 bases spanning the gap. In germline, CDR1 is KGHSH, CDR2 LQKENI. The CDR3 sequence is 18 residues long. The CDR3 is CASSPLISVPQIRNTIYF. CDR3 in DNA: TGTGCCAGCTCACCACTAATAAGCGTACCGCAAATTAGGAACACCATATATTTT.